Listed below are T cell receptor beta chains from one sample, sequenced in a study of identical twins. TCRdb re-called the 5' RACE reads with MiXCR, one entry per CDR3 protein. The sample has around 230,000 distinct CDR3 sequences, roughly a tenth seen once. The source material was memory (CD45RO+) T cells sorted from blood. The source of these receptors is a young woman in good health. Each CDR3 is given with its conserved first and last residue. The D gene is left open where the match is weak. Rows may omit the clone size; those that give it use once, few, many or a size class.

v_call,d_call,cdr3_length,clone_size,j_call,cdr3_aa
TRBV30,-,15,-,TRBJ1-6,CAWSLGRSAYSPLHF
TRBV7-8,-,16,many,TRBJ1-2,CASSLEGGPLNYGYTF
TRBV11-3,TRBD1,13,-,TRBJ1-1,CASSRGLRTEAFF
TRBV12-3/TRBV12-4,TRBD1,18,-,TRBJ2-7,CASSLGKGASRLGREQYF
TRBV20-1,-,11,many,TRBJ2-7,CSAREWNEQYF
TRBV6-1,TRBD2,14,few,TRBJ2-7,CASKPGLAVYEQYF
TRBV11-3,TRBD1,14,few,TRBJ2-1,CASSLDGQGMGQFF
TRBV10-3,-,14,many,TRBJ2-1,CASKPGLRYNEQFF
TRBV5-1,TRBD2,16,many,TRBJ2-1,CASSPQGAGGGNEQFF
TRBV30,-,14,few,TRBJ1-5,CAWSVSTRSVSQHF
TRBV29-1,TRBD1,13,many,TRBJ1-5,CSAGTGANQPQHF
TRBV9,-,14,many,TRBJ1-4,CASSVEVQGEKLFF
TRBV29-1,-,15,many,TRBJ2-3,CSVELAAKGVDTQYF
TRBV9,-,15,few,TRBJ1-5,CASSPEGTGYQPQHF
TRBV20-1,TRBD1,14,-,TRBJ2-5,CSARGDRGAETQYF
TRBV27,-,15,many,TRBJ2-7,CASSFMRGGGYEQYF
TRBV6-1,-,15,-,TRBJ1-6,CASRSLGTGYSPLHF
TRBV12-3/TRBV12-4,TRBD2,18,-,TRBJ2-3,CASSFSRLAGARTDTQYF
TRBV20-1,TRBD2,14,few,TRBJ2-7,CSASGLAGIYEQYF
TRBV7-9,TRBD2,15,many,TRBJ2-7,CASSLALAGSSEQYF
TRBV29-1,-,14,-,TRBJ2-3,CSAFHSGVTDTQYF
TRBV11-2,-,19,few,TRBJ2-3,CASSSQGSTSAKISDTQYF
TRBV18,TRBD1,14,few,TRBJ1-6,CASSPDGTGLDLHF
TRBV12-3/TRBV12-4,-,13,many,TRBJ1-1,CASSLAPYTEAFF
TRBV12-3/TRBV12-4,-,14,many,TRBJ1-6,CASTSRVGNSPLHF
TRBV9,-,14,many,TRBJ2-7,CASSPFEGLNEQYF
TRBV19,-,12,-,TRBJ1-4,CACRGSNEKLFF
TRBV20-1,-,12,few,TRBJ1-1,CSAYRSNTEAFF
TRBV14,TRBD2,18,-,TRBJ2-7,CASSQRGLTSGRLYEQYF
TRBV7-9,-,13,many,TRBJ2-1,CASSLNSLNEQFF
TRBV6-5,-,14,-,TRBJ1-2,CASSYKGPNYGYTF
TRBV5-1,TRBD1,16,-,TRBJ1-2,CASSLADAGHRGGYTF
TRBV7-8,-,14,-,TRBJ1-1,CASSLQGFHTEAFF
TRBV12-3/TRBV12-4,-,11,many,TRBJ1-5,CATPRGQPQHF